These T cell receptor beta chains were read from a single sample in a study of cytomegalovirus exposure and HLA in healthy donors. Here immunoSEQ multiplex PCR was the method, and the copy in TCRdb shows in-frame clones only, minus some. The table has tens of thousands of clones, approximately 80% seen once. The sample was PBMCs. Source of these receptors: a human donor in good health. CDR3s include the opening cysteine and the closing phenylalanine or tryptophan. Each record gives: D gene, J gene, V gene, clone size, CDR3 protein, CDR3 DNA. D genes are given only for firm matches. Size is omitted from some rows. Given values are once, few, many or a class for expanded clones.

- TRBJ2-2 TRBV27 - CASSLLQVGTGELFF TGTGCCAGCAGTTTGTTGCAGGTCGGCACCGGGGAGCTGTTTTTT
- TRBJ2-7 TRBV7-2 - CASSFRGLTYEQYF TGTGCCAGCAGCTTTAGGGGACTCACCTACGAGCAGTACTTC
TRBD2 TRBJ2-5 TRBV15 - CATSRGLAGLLQETQYF TGTGCCACCAGCAGGGGACTAGCGGGACTTTTACAAGAGACCCAGTACTTC
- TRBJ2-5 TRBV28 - CASSFVGTQYF TGTGCCAGCAGTTTTGTCGGGACCCAGTACTTC
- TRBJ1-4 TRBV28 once CASTVLVDSATNEKLFF TGTGCCAGCACCGTTTTGGTGGATAGCGCAACTAATGAAAAACTGTTTTTT
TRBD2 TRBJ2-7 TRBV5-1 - CASSASGSYEQYF TGCGCCAGCAGCGCTAGCGGGTCCTACGAGCAGTACTTC
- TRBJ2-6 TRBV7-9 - CASSSSSGGPISGANVLTF TGTGCCAGCAGCTCCTCGTCTGGGGGCCCCATCTCTGGGGCCAACGTCCTGACTTTC
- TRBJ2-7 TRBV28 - CASRTRDFRYEQYF TGTGCCAGCAGGACTCGGGACTTCCGATACGAGCAGTACTTC
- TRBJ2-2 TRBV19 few CASRTTGNTGELFF TGTGCCAGTAGAACCACAGGGAACACCGGGGAGCTGTTTTTT
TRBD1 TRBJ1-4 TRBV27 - CASSLRQGGKLFF TGTGCCAGCAGTCTGAGACAGGGGGGAAAACTGTTTTTT
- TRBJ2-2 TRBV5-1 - CASSLVGPSVAGELFF TGCGCCAGCAGCTTGGTGGGTCCTAGTGTAGCCGGGGAGCTGTTTTTT
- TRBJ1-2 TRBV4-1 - CASSQEDRTQGGYGYTF TGCGCCAGCAGCCAAGAAGACCGGACGCAGGGCGGCTATGGCTACACCTTC
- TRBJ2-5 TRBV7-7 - CASSLGTFQETQYF TGTGCTAGCAGCTTAGGGACTTTCCAAGAGACCCAGTACTTC
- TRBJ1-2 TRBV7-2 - CASSLRPGFRDGYTF TGTGCCAGCAGCTTACGTCCGGGATTCCGGGATGGCTACACCTTC
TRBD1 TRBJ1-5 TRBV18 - CASSGTGGWVSNQPQHF TGTGCCAGCTCCGGGACAGGGGGCTGGGTTAGCAATCAGCCCCAGCATTTT
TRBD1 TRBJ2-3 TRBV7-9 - CASSQRGQGRTDTQYF TGTGCCAGCAGCCAGAGGGGACAGGGTCGCACAGATACGCAGTATTTT
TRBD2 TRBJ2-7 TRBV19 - CASSPSGGPSYEQYF TGTGCCAGTAGTCCTAGCGGGGGGCCGTCCTACGAGCAGTACTTC
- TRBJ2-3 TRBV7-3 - CASSYGDTQYF TGTGCCAGCAGCTACGGAGATACGCAGTATTTT
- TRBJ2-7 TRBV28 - CASSLGLFYEQYF TGTGCCAGCAGTTTGGGACTTTTCTACGAGCAGTACTTC
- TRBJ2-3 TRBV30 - CAWSVRSSSDTQYF TGTGCCTGGAGTGTACGAAGCTCTAGTGATACGCAGTATTTT
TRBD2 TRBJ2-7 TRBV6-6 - CASSSPTSGTYEQYF TGTGCCAGCAGTTCCCCTACTAGCGGAACCTACGAGCAGTACTTC
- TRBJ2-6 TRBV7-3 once CASGGARGANVLTF TGTGCCAGCGGGGGCGCAAGAGGGGCCAACGTCCTGACTTTC
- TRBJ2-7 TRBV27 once CASSFVHPREQYF TGTGCCAGCAGTTTCGTACACCCCCGCGAGCAGTACTTC
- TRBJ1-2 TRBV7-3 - CASSPGLNYGYTF TGTGCCAGCAGCCCGGGATTAAACTATGGCTACACCTTC
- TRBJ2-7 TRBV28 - CASSLYNSYEQYF TGTGCCAGCAGTTTATACAACTCCTACGAGCAGTACTTC
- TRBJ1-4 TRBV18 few CASSPWGGNEKLFF TGTGCCAGCTCACCGTGGGGGGGTAATGAAAAACTGTTTTTT
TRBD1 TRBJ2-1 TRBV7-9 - CSEGAPPDNEQFF TGTTCTGAGGGGGCCCCCCCCGATAATGAGCAGTTCTTC
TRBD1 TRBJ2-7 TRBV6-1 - CASSERTGFHEQYF TGTGCCAGCAGTGAAAGGACAGGGTTCCACGAGCAGTACTTC
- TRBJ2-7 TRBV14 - CASSQTQRYEQYF TGTGCCAGCAGCCAAACGCAGCGCTACGAGCAGTACTTC
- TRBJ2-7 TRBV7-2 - CASSRSYEQYF TGTGCCAGCAGCCGCTCCTACGAGCAGTACTTC
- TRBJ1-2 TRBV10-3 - CAISGGSSVSYTF TGTGCCATCAGTGGCGGGTCTTCCGTGAGCTACACCTTC
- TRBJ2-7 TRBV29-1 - CSVVTNAYEQYF TGCAGCGTTGTCACTAACGCCTACGAGCAGTACTTC
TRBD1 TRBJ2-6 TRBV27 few CASSLLGQGGSSGANVLTF TGTGCCAGCAGTTTACTCGGACAGGGTGGGAGCTCTGGGGCCAACGTCCTGACTTTC
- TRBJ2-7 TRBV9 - CASSVGGTRAYEQYF TGTGCCAGCAGCGTAGGAGGGACTCGGGCCTACGAGCAGTACTTC
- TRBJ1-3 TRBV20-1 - CSALGNTIYF TGCAGTGCTCTCGGAAACACCATATATTTT
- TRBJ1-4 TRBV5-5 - CASSLAWGSGDELFF TGTGCCAGCAGCTTGGCCTGGGGGTCAGGGGACGAACTGTTTTTT
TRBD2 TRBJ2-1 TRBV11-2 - CASSLDFRVAAGGSYNEQFF TGTGCCAGCAGCTTAGATTTTAGGGTCGCGGCGGGGGGGTCCTACAATGAGCAGTTCTTC
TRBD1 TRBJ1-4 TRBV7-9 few CASSLDRGSEKLFF TGTGCCAGCAGCCTAGACAGGGGAAGTGAAAAACTGTTTTTT
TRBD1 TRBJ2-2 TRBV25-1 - CASRDPGQGNAGELFF TGTGCCAGCCGAGACCCGGGACAGGGGAATGCCGGGGAGCTGTTTTTT
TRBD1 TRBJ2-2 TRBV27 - CASTTGQTNGELFF TGTGCCAGCACCACGGGACAGACTAACGGGGAGCTGTTTTTT
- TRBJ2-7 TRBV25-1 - CASTGDYEQYF TGTGCCAGCACGGGAGATTACGAGCAGTACTTC